Listed below are T cell receptor beta chains from one sample, sequenced in a study of T cells in tuberculosis. The data were produced by immunoSEQ multiplex PCR, yet TCRdb's version contains in-frame clones alone and is incomplete. The data show approximately 88,000 clones, with approximately 91% seen just once and approximately 2% held by the top ten. Sequenced sample: CD1b-GMM tetramer-negative cells sorted from PBMCs. The source is an adult woman with latent tuberculosis. Each CDR3 is given with its conserved first and last residue. The D gene is left open where the match is weak. Size values are once, few and many counts, or a class for expanded clones, and some rows have none.

d_gene: TRBD2
j_gene: TRBJ2-7
abundance: NA
len: 19
v_gene: TRBV7-6
CDR3nt: TGTGCCAGCAGCTTGGGAACCTTTAGCGGGGGCCCCCTTGTGTGGGAGCAGTACTTC
CDR3aa: CASSLGTFSGGPLVWEQYF

d_gene: TRBD1
j_gene: TRBJ1-5
abundance: NA
len: 15
v_gene: TRBV6-5
CDR3nt: TGTGCCAGCAGTCCTGACAGGGGGCGCTTCTCGGCCCAGCATTTT
CDR3aa: CASSPDRGRFSAQHF

d_gene: NA
j_gene: TRBJ1-6
abundance: NA
len: 15
v_gene: TRBV2
CDR3nt: TGTGCCAGCAGTTTGCGGGGCCCCTATAATTCACCCCTCCACTTT
CDR3aa: CASSLRGPYNSPLHF

d_gene: NA
j_gene: TRBJ1-3
abundance: NA
len: 13
v_gene: TRBV9
CDR3nt: TGTGCCAGCAGCGTAGCCGACAACCCTACCATATATTTT
CDR3aa: CASSVADNPTIYF

d_gene: TRBD1
j_gene: TRBJ1-3
abundance: NA
len: 17
v_gene: TRBV4-2
CDR3nt: TGTGCCAGCAGCCAAGATCCCGGACAGGGGTCTGGAAACACCATATATTTT
CDR3aa: CASSQDPGQGSGNTIYF

d_gene: TRBD1
j_gene: TRBJ2-2
abundance: NA
len: 15
v_gene: TRBV9
CDR3nt: TGTGCCAGCAGCCATGGACAGGGGGTCACCGGGGAGCTGTTTTTT
CDR3aa: CASSHGQGVTGELFF

d_gene: NA
j_gene: TRBJ2-3
abundance: once
len: 14
v_gene: TRBV7-6
CDR3nt: TGTGCCAGCAGCTTACAACAGAGCACAGATACGCAGTATTTT
CDR3aa: CASSLQQSTDTQYF

d_gene: TRBD2
j_gene: TRBJ2-2
abundance: NA
len: 16
v_gene: TRBV29-1
CDR3nt: TGCAGCGCTTCACGACTAGCGGCTGCCGACACCGGGGAGCTGTTTTTT
CDR3aa: CSASRLAAADTGELFF

d_gene: NA
j_gene: TRBJ2-1
abundance: few
len: 14
v_gene: TRBV11-3
CDR3nt: TGTGCCAGCAGCTTAGGGGCAGGGTCCAATGAGCAGTTCTTC
CDR3aa: CASSLGAGSNEQFF

d_gene: NA
j_gene: TRBJ1-4
abundance: once
len: 15
v_gene: TRBV18
CDR3nt: TGTGCCAGCTCCCTCACAGTAGGCGCTAATGAAAAACTGTTTTTT
CDR3aa: CASSLTVGANEKLFF

d_gene: TRBD2
j_gene: TRBJ2-7
abundance: NA
len: 15
v_gene: TRBV6-6
CDR3nt: TGTGCCAGCAGTTACGCACTAGCGGCTTCCTACGAGCAGTACTTC
CDR3aa: CASSYALAASYEQYF

d_gene: TRBD2
j_gene: TRBJ2-1
abundance: NA
len: 16
v_gene: TRBV7-2
CDR3nt: TGTGCCAGCAGCTTCTCCTTGCGGGGGGGCTACAATGAGCAGTTCTTC
CDR3aa: CASSFSLRGGYNEQFF

d_gene: NA
j_gene: TRBJ2-7
abundance: NA
len: 16
v_gene: TRBV12-5
CDR3nt: TGTGCTAGTGGTCCCTCCTTCTGGGGCTTAGCCTACGAGCAGTACTTC
CDR3aa: CASGPSFWGLAYEQYF

d_gene: NA
j_gene: TRBJ2-2
abundance: once
len: 16
v_gene: TRBV5-1
CDR3nt: TGCGCCAGCAGCCCCCTCAAGTCCAGTGGTATCGGGGAGCTGTTTTTT
CDR3aa: CASSPLKSSGIGELFF

d_gene: NA
j_gene: TRBJ1-2
abundance: NA
len: 12
v_gene: TRBV6-6
CDR3nt: TGTGCCAGCACCCATAGTGCGCCAGGCTACACCTTC
CDR3aa: CASTHSAPGYTF

d_gene: NA
j_gene: TRBJ1-2
abundance: once
len: 15
v_gene: TRBV5-1
CDR3nt: TGCGCCAGCAGCCTAGACAGTTACACCCCTATGGGCTACACCTTC
CDR3aa: CASSLDSYTPMGYTF

d_gene: NA
j_gene: TRBJ2-1
abundance: NA
len: 17
v_gene: TRBV6-1
CDR3nt: TGTGCCAGCAGTGAAATCGGGGACACACTTACCTACAATGAGCAGTTCTTC
CDR3aa: CASSEIGDTLTYNEQFF

d_gene: NA
j_gene: TRBJ2-7
abundance: NA
len: 12
v_gene: TRBV2
CDR3nt: TGTGCCAGCAAGGGGGACGGGTACGAGCAGTACTTC
CDR3aa: CASKGDGYEQYF

d_gene: TRBD1
j_gene: TRBJ1-1
abundance: NA
len: 15
v_gene: TRBV6-1
CDR3nt: TGTGCCAGCACCACAGGGGGGGGGATCGACACTGAAGCTTTCTTT
CDR3aa: CASTTGGGIDTEAFF

d_gene: NA
j_gene: TRBJ1-1
abundance: NA
len: 15
v_gene: TRBV11-2
CDR3nt: TGTGCCAGCAGCTTAGTCGCACAGGGCTATTCTGAAGCTTTCTTT
CDR3aa: CASSLVAQGYSEAFF

d_gene: TRBD1
j_gene: TRBJ1-2
abundance: NA
len: 13
v_gene: TRBV29-1
CDR3nt: TGCAGCGTGGGGACAGGTTCTAACTATGGCTACACCTTC
CDR3aa: CSVGTGSNYGYTF

d_gene: NA
j_gene: TRBJ2-1
abundance: NA
len: 13
v_gene: TRBV13
CDR3nt: TGTGCCAGCAGCTTAGGACAGGACAATGAGCAGTTCTTC
CDR3aa: CASSLGQDNEQFF

d_gene: NA
j_gene: TRBJ2-2
abundance: NA
len: 14
v_gene: TRBV7-2
CDR3nt: TGTGCCAGCAGCCGCGGGACCAGGTCCGGGGAGCTGTTTTTT
CDR3aa: CASSRGTRSGELFF

d_gene: TRBD1
j_gene: TRBJ2-2
abundance: NA
len: 15
v_gene: TRBV5-1
CDR3nt: TGCGCCAGCAGCTTGAAGGGGGCGGACACCGGGGAGCTGTTTTTT
CDR3aa: CASSLKGADTGELFF

d_gene: NA
j_gene: TRBJ2-7
abundance: NA
len: 12
v_gene: TRBV29-1
CDR3nt: TGCAGCGTCCGAAGCGAATCGTGGGAGCAGTACTTC
CDR3aa: CSVRSESWEQYF

d_gene: TRBD1
j_gene: TRBJ1-5
abundance: few
len: 15
v_gene: TRBV5-6
CDR3nt: TGTGCCAGCAGCTTGTTGCAGGGGGCGAATCAGCCCCAGCATTTT
CDR3aa: CASSLLQGANQPQHF

d_gene: NA
j_gene: TRBJ1-2
abundance: NA
len: 14
v_gene: TRBV11-3
CDR3nt: TGTGCCAGCAGCCCCTGGCAGGGTAGGGCCCCTTGCGCCTTC
CDR3aa: CASSPWQGRAPCAF

d_gene: TRBD1
j_gene: TRBJ2-1
abundance: NA
len: 15
v_gene: TRBV7-6
CDR3nt: TGTGCCAGCAGCCCTACAGGGGGATCCTACAATGAGCAGTTCTTC
CDR3aa: CASSPTGGSYNEQFF

d_gene: TRBD1
j_gene: TRBJ1-2
abundance: NA
len: 14
v_gene: TRBV5-1
CDR3nt: TGCGCCAGCAGCGTAAGGGGGCTGGACTATGGCTACACCTTC
CDR3aa: CASSVRGLDYGYTF

d_gene: TRBD1
j_gene: TRBJ1-2
abundance: NA
len: 12
v_gene: TRBV30
CDR3nt: TGTGCCTGGAGCCTGACAGGGTTGGGCTACACCTTC
CDR3aa: CAWSLTGLGYTF

d_gene: NA
j_gene: TRBJ1-5
abundance: NA
len: 16
v_gene: TRBV5-3
CDR3nt: TGTGCCAGAAGCCTTATCCGGGGTCGGGGAAATCAGCCCCAGCATTTT
CDR3aa: CARSLIRGRGNQPQHF

d_gene: TRBD1
j_gene: TRBJ1-2
abundance: NA
len: 15
v_gene: TRBV27
CDR3nt: TGTGCCAGCAGTACGCGACAGGGAGCTAACTATGGCTACACCTTC
CDR3aa: CASSTRQGANYGYTF

d_gene: TRBD2
j_gene: TRBJ2-2
abundance: NA
len: 15
v_gene: TRBV9
CDR3nt: TGTGCCAGCAGCGCTAGCGGGGGGGCCGCCGGGGAGCTGTTTTTT
CDR3aa: CASSASGGAAGELFF

d_gene: NA
j_gene: TRBJ2-2
abundance: NA
len: 14
v_gene: TRBV19
CDR3nt: TGTGCCAGTATCGGACAGCACAACACCGGGGAGCTGTTTTTT
CDR3aa: CASIGQHNTGELFF

d_gene: NA
j_gene: TRBJ2-5
abundance: NA
len: 13
v_gene: TRBV30
CDR3nt: TGTGCCTGGAGTGTAGGAGGCCTCGAGACCCAGTACTTC
CDR3aa: CAWSVGGLETQYF

d_gene: NA
j_gene: TRBJ1-3
abundance: few
len: 13
v_gene: TRBV6-1
CDR3nt: TGTGCCAGCAGTCAGTTCTCTGGAAACACCATATATTTT
CDR3aa: CASSQFSGNTIYF

d_gene: NA
j_gene: TRBJ1-1
abundance: NA
len: 13
v_gene: TRBV27
CDR3nt: TGTGCCAGCAGTTTAGGGGTCGACAGCGAAGCTTTCTTT
CDR3aa: CASSLGVDSEAFF

d_gene: NA
j_gene: TRBJ1-1
abundance: once
len: 13
v_gene: TRBV6-5
CDR3nt: TGTGCCAGCAGTTACGCCAGGGCGGATGAAGCTTTCTTT
CDR3aa: CASSYARADEAFF

d_gene: TRBD1
j_gene: TRBJ2-3
abundance: NA
len: 16
v_gene: TRBV7-9
CDR3nt: TGTGCCAGCAGCTTAGCCAGGGGGCTGGGGACAGATACGCAGTATTTT
CDR3aa: CASSLARGLGTDTQYF